This T cell receptor (beta chain) derives from a study of T cell repertoires in cytomegalovirus infection. Study-level information: Matching HLA type, along with CMV infection, was indicated by public TCR beta signatures.

General study findings and limits: HLA-C-restricted TCR beta clonotypes specific for CMV led the ex vivo response. Carriers of CMV and the relevant HLA type were discriminated by public TCR beta frequency.

This clonotype has a count of ten or more. Its antigen is currently unknown. TCRdb independently ran MiXCR on the reads; one entry per CDR3 protein. The table shows 400,000 or so distinct CDR3 sequences, with about a third occurring only once. The V gene's germline CDR1 is SGHTA and CDR2 FQGNSA. This CDR3 region has 14 residues. The V and J ends lost 5 bases and 7 bases, in that order; junction bases with no gene match: 9. This TCR was recovered from a human donor in good health (CMV status not recorded). Some clones in this sample may be carry-over from other donors' samples. Source material: PBMCs. The chain links TRBV7-2 to TRBJ2-5; TRBD1 aligns across 8 bases. CDR3 sequence (DNA): TGTGCCAGCAGCACAGACAGGGGTGTAGGGACCCAGTACTTC. This encodes CASSTDRGVGTQYF.